This T cell receptor (beta chain) is drawn from a study of T cells in Graves' hyperthyroidism and ophthalmopathy. Amplification yielded TCR beta CDR3 regions, with RNA transcripts as the source. The HTBI primer set was used in a first-round RT-PCR of the TCR CDR3. TCRdb independently ran MiXCR on the multiplex PCR reads; one entry per CDR3 protein. The sample includes around 500,000 distinct CDR3 sequences, approximately 15% of them seen just once. This clonotype appeared a few times. Germline CDR1 and CDR2: SGHTS and YDEGEE. The CDR3 has 14 residues. V was pared by 2 bases and J by 5 bases, with 13 bases between.

The chain carries TRBV5-8 and TRBJ2-5; maybe TRBD1 (6 bases). Sequenced input: blood. The source of this sequence is a woman in her thirties or forties with Graves' hyperthyroidism. As DNA, the CDR3 is TGTGCCAGCAGCTTTATACAGGGCTTGGAGACCCAGTACTTC. It encodes CASSFIQGLETQYF.